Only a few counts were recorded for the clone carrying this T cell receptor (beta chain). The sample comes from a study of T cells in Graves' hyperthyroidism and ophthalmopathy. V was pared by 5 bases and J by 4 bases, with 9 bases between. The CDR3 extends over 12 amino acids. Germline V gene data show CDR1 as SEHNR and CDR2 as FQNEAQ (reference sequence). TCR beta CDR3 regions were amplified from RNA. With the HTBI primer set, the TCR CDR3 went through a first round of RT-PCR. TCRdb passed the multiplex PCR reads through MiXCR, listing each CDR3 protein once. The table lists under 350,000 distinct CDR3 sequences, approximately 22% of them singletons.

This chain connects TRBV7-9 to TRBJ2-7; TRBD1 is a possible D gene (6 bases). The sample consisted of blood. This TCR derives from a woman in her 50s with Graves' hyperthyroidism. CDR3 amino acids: CASSGRGYEQYF. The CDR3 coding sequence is TGTGCCAGCAGCGGCAGGGGATACGAGCAGTACTTC. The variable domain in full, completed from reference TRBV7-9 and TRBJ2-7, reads DTGVSQNPRHKITKRGQNVTFRCDPISEHNRLYWYRQTLGQGPEFLTYFQNEAQLEKSRLLSDRFSAERPKGSFSTLEIQRTEQGDSAMYLCASSGRGYEQYFGPGTRLTVT.